This TCR beta chain derives from a study of cytomegalovirus exposure and HLA in healthy donors. Study-wide background: T cells numbering about 180 million yielded more than 100 million unique TCR beta sequences in an earlier analysis.

This clone was detected a few times. Its antigen remains unknown. Findings and limits, study-wide: In an earlier analysis, productive rearrangement rates for most beta V segments clustered near 87% or 30%.

Both 60 Vbeta primers and 13 Jbeta primers went into the PCR. Assay used: immunoSEQ multiplex PCR; TCRdb lists only in-frame clones, some missing. The repertoire consists of more than 110,000 clones, with 70% to 85% occurring once and the leading ten covering roughly 1.4%. The material sequenced was PBMCs. The source of this sequence is a man younger than 45 in good health and CMV-seropositive.

The CDR3 bases are TGCAGCGTCCTGGGAGTGGGAGCTAACTATGGCTACACCTTC. Amino acids: CSVLGVGANYGYTF. The chain carries TRBV29-1 and TRBJ1-2; D not certain. The germline V and J ends were trimmed by 6 bases and 0 bases, with 14 bases remaining between them. Germline values: CDR1 SQVTM, CDR2 ANQGSEA. This CDR3 is 14 amino acids long.